This entry lists 16 T cell receptor beta chains sequenced from one sample in a study of low-dose radiotherapy and immunotherapy resistance in tumors. Both TCRalpha and TCRbeta chains were reverse transcribed with V-gene-specific primers. With a constant-region primer and a V-primer adapter, TCRs were subjected to approximately 18 PCR cycles of amplification. Each CDR3 protein gets one entry after TCRdb re-called the reads with MiXCR. The sample has about 60,000 distinct CDR3 sequences; about 23% are singletons. The time point is: before trial treatment. Material: PBMCs, obtained before treatment. All receptors come from a male donor with prostate cancer.

This clonotype was recorded many times. This chain joins TRBV7-2 and TRBJ2-7, with no clear D. Trimming shortened V by 4 bases and J by 2 bases, and 9 bases separated the two germline ends. Germline V gives CDR1 SGHTA, CDR2 FQGNSA. The CDR3 consists of 13 residues. CDR3 DNA sequence: TGTGCCAGCAGCTGGATGGCCCCCTACGAGCAGTACTTC. This sequence encodes CASSWMAPYEQYF. Full variable domain (remainder filled in from reference TRBV7-2 and TRBJ2-7): GAGVSQSPSNKVTEKGKDVELRCDPISGHTALYWYRQSLGQGLEFLIYFQGNSAPDKSGLPSDRFSAERTGGSVSTLTIQRTQQEDSAVYLCASSWMAPYEQYFGPGTRLTVT.

This clonotype was seen ten or more times. The J gene is TRBJ2-2, the V gene TRBV18, with 9 bases lining up with TRBD1. V lost 3 bases to trimming and J lost 5 bases; unmatched junction nucleotides: 10. The CDR3 contains 17 residues. Germline assignment: CDR1 KGHSH and CDR2 LQKENI. The CDR3 DNA reads as TGTGCCAGCTCACCCAACCGGGACAGGGTCACGACCGGGGAGCTGTTTTTT. Its protein product is CASSPNRDRVTTGELFF.

This clonotype was found many times. The genes are TRBV29-1 and TRBJ2-7, with 7 positions matching TRBD2. The V gene's germline CDR1 is SQVTM and CDR2 ANQGSEA. Trimming removed 4 bases from V and 7 bases from J; junction bases left unmatched: 7. This CDR3 spans 12 amino acids. Written as DNA, the CDR3 is TGCAGCGTTGGGGAGGGCGCGAGAGAGCAGTACTTC. Translated: CSVGEGAREQYF.

Many counts were recorded for this clonotype. CDR3 loop: CASSERSGGKKETQYF. The CDR3 DNA reads TGTGCCAGCAGTGAACGATCAGGGGGCAAGAAAGAGACCCAGTACTTC. J is TRBJ2-5 and V is TRBV2; 8 nucleotides agree with TRBD1. This CDR3 region has 16 residues. The ends lost 2 bases at V and 3 bases at J; junction bases unmatched: 8. CDR1 and CDR2 from the germline V gene are SNHLY and FYNNEI.

The chain has TRBV28 and TRBJ2-7; TRBD2 matches at 13 bases. The V segment lost 3 bases and the J segment 4 bases; nucleotides outside the gene matches: 3. This CDR3 comprises 15 residues. From germline, CDR1 is MDHEN and CDR2 SYDVKM. CDR3 region: CASSFPGLAGYEQYF. The CDR3 DNA reads as TGTGCCAGCAGTTTTCCGGGACTAGCGGGATACGAGCAGTACTTC.

The gene calls are TRBV5-1 and TRBJ1-2, with D possibly TRBD1 on 6 matching bases. CDR3 length equals 15 residues. The germline CDR1 and CDR2 sequences are SGHRS and YFSETQ. Deletions cut 0 bases from V and 4 bases from J, with 13 bases between. This CDR3 reads CASSLEAGARYGYTF. In DNA form, the CDR3 reads TGCGCCAGCAGCTTGGAGGCAGGGGCGCGCTATGGCTACACCTTC.

This clonotype was counted ten times or more. The V gene is TRBV5-1, the J gene TRBJ2-7, with unresolved D. Trimming cost V 0 bases and J 3 bases, with 7 bases left between them. Germline values: CDR1 SGHRS, CDR2 YFSETQ. The length of the CDR3 is 13 residues. As DNA, the CDR3 is TGCGCCAGCAGCTTGGGGGCGGACTACGAGCAGTACTTC. This gives the protein CASSLGADYEQYF.

The table lists this clonotype with many counts. This chain connects TRBV5-1 to TRBJ2-2, with 7 positions matching TRBD1. V lost 0 bases to trimming and J lost 5 bases; unmatched junction nucleotides: 7. Germline V gene lookup returns CDR1 SGHRS and CDR2 YFSETQ. This CDR3 region has 16 residues. The CDR3 spells CASSLAEQGWTGELFF. CDR3 sequence (DNA): TGCGCCAGCAGCTTGGCCGAACAGGGGTGGACCGGGGAGCTGTTTTTT. The full variable domain, completed using reference TRBV5-1 and TRBJ2-2, is KAGVTQTPRYLIKTRGQQVTLSCSPISGHRSVSWYQQTPGQGLQFLFEYFSETQRNKGNFPGRFSGRQFSNSRSEMNVSTLELGDSALYLCASSLAEQGWTGELFFGEGSRLTVL.

This clonotype was counted ten times or more. The chain's CDR3 is CASSLVGGRVNEQFF. In DNA form, the CDR3 reads TGTGCCAGCAGCTTAGTCGGGGGGCGAGTCAATGAGCAGTTCTTC. V and J are TRBV11-3 and TRBJ2-1, with D tentatively TRBD2 (7 bases). The germline V and J ends were trimmed by 1 base and 6 bases, with 13 bases remaining between them. Germline values: CDR1 SGHNT, CDR2 YENEEA. There are 15 residues in the CDR3. The whole variable domain, remainder taken from reference TRBV11-3 and TRBJ2-1, is EAGVVQSPRYKIIEKKQPVAFWCNPISGHNTLYWYLQNLGQGPELLIRYENEEAVDDSQLPKDRFSAERLKGVDSTLKIQPAELGDSAVYLCASSLVGGRVNEQFFGPGTRLTVL.

This clonotype was seen many times. The chain links TRBV11-2 to TRBJ2-2, with D tentatively TRBD1 (5 bases). CDR1 is SGHAT and CDR2 is FQNNGV in the germline V gene. V dropped 1 base and J dropped 7 bases, with 13 bases sitting between them. The CDR3 consists of 15 residues. The CDR3 sequence: CASSLGRVGGGELFF. The CDR3 nucleotides are TGTGCCAGCAGCTTAGGCAGGGTTGGTGGCGGGGAGCTGTTTTTT.

This clonotype was recorded at least ten times. This chain joins TRBV5-4 and TRBJ1-2; D is unclear. V lost 4 bases and J lost 2, with 12 bases in between. Germline V gene sequence: CDR1 SGHNT, CDR2 YYREEE (reference sequence). CDR3 size: 14 residues. CDR3 nucleotides: TGTGCCAGCAGCCCGGGGTCCGAGAACTATGGCTACACCTTC. This gives the protein CASSPGSENYGYTF.

J is TRBJ1-2 and V is TRBV5-5; D call uncertain. Germline loops: CDR1 SGHKS, CDR2 YYEKEE (reference sequence). V lost 2 bases and J 0 bases, leaving 14 bases between the germline ends. This CDR3 region has 16 residues. CDR3 DNA: TGTGCCAGCAGCTTAGACGGCGGCTACTCTAACTATGGCTACACCTTC. This gives the protein CASSLDGGYSNYGYTF.

About this clonotype: A much larger clone sits a single nucleotide away, making a read error possible. The rearrangement uses TRBV25-1 and TRBJ2-7; the D gene is possibly TRBD1 (5 bases). The CDR3 has 13 residues. Germline CDR1 is MGHDK and CDR2 is SYGVNS. The DNA of the CDR3 is TGTGCCAGCAGTAAATATGTCAGGGAAGAGCAGTACTTC. Translation gives CASSKYVREEQYF.

The gene calls are TRBV27 and TRBJ2-7, with 8 bases aligning to TRBD2. The V and J ends lost 6 bases and 3 bases, in that order; junction bases with no gene match: 7. This CDR3 region has 14 residues. Germline V gives CDR1 MNHEY, CDR2 SMNVEV (reference sequence). The CDR3 loop is CASSLSAGDYEQYF. DNA for the CDR3: TGTGCCAGCAGCCTCTCAGCGGGGGACTACGAGCAGTACTTC.

The chain uses TRBV7-9 and TRBJ2-1; perhaps TRBD2 as D (7 bases). Germline V gives CDR1 SEHNR, CDR2 FQNEAQ (reference sequence). V lost 5 bases, J lost 5 bases, and 22 bases lay in between. The CDR3 totals 17 residues. CDR3 sequence: CASSTPQGGGDDNEQFF. The CDR3 nucleotides read TGTGCCAGCAGCACCCCACAGGGAGGGGGGGACGACAATGAGCAGTTCTTC.

This clonotype was picked up many times. The J gene is TRBJ1-5, the V gene TRBV7-8; D is possibly TRBD1 (6 bases). V lost 5 bases, J lost 3 bases, and 14 bases lay in between. Germline CDR1 is SGHVS and CDR2 is FQNEAQ. This CDR3 is 15 amino acids long. The DNA of the CDR3 is TGTGCCAGCAGCCCATTTAGGACAGACAATCAGCCCCAGCATTTT. Protein: CASSPFRTDNQPQHF.